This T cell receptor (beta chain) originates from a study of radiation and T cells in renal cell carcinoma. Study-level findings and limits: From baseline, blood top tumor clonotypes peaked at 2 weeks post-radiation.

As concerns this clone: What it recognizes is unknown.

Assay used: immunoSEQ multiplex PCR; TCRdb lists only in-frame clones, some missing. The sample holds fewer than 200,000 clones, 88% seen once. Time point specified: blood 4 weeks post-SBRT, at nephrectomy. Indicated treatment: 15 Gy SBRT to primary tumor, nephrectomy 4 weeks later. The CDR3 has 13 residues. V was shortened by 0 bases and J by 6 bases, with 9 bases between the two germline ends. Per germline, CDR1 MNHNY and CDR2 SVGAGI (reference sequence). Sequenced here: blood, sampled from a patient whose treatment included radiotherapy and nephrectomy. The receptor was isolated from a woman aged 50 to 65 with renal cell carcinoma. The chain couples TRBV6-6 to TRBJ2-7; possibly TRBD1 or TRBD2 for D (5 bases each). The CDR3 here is CASSYSGVLEQYF. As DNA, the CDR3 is TGTGCCAGCAGTTACTCGGGGGTTCTCGAGCAGTACTTC.